This is a list of T cell receptor beta chains from one sample in a study of blood T cell repertoires in COVID-19. The repertoire was sequenced with immunoSEQ multiplex PCR; TCRdb's copy has only in-frame clones and lacks some. Of 40,000 to 60,000 clones in the sample, around 85% were seen once. Sequences were obtained from peripheral blood. Receptors were obtained from a woman aged 55-69 years with acute or convalescent COVID-19. Each CDR3 is given with its conserved first and last residue. The order of the fields is J gene, V gene, D gene, clone size, CDR3 DNA, CDR3 protein. D genes are given only for firm matches. Rows may omit the clone size; those that give it use once, few, many or a size class.

j_call: TRBJ1-2
v_call: TRBV5-8
d_call: .
clone_size: .
cdr3_nt: TGTGCCAGCAGACCGCGGGCGTTCACCTATGGCTACACCTTC
cdr3_aa: CASRPRAFTYGYTF

j_call: TRBJ2-2
v_call: TRBV5-6
d_call: .
clone_size: few
cdr3_nt: TGTGCCAGCAGCTTGGAGCCCCAGGGAAGCGCCGGGGAGCTGTTTTTT
cdr3_aa: CASSLEPQGSAGELFF

j_call: TRBJ1-1
v_call: TRBV7-9
d_call: TRBD1
clone_size: .
cdr3_nt: TGTGCCAGCAGCTCACAGGGGAGAACTGAAGCTTTCTTT
cdr3_aa: CASSSQGRTEAFF

j_call: TRBJ1-2
v_call: TRBV16
d_call: .
clone_size: .
cdr3_nt: TGTGCCAGCAGCCAATCCCGGAGTGGCTACACCTTC
cdr3_aa: CASSQSRSGYTF

j_call: TRBJ2-1
v_call: TRBV7-3
d_call: TRBD2
clone_size: .
cdr3_nt: TGTGCCAGCAGCCTACGGACAACCCCACAGCGGGGAAATGAGCAGTTCTTC
cdr3_aa: CASSLRTTPQRGNEQFF

j_call: TRBJ2-1
v_call: TRBV9
d_call: TRBD2
clone_size: .
cdr3_nt: TGTGCCAGCAGCACTTGGACTAGCGGGACTGAGCAGTTCTTC
cdr3_aa: CASSTWTSGTEQFF

j_call: TRBJ1-1
v_call: TRBV12-3/TRBV12-4
d_call: .
clone_size: .
cdr3_nt: TGTGCCAGCAGTCTTCAGCGGAACACTGAAGCTTTCTTT
cdr3_aa: CASSLQRNTEAFF

j_call: TRBJ2-2
v_call: TRBV12-3/TRBV12-4
d_call: .
clone_size: .
cdr3_nt: TGTGCCAGCAGTTTAGTAAGCGCCGGGGAGCTGTTTTTT
cdr3_aa: CASSLVSAGELFF

j_call: TRBJ2-7
v_call: TRBV7-2
d_call: TRBD2
clone_size: .
cdr3_nt: TGTGCCAGCAGCTCCCGACTAGCGGGAGCTTCCGAGCAGTACTTC
cdr3_aa: CASSSRLAGASEQYF

j_call: TRBJ2-1
v_call: TRBV3-1/TRBV3-2
d_call: .
clone_size: few
cdr3_nt: TGTGCCAGCAGCCAAGATCGGGGGAATGAGCAGTTCTTC
cdr3_aa: CASSQDRGNEQFF

j_call: TRBJ1-2
v_call: TRBV6-1
d_call: .
clone_size: .
cdr3_nt: TGTGCCAGCAGTGAAAAAGGTTTTAACCGGGACACCTTC
cdr3_aa: CASSEKGFNRDTF

j_call: TRBJ1-5
v_call: TRBV19
d_call: .
clone_size: .
cdr3_nt: TGTGCCAGTAGTAGAATACGACAGTCTCTTAGCAATCAGCCCCAGCATTTT
cdr3_aa: CASSRIRQSLSNQPQHF

j_call: TRBJ1-4
v_call: TRBV12-3/TRBV12-4
d_call: .
clone_size: .
cdr3_nt: TGTGCCAGCAGGAGCGACAGTAGTGAAAAACTGTTTTTT
cdr3_aa: CASRSDSSEKLFF

j_call: TRBJ2-1
v_call: TRBV7-9
d_call: TRBD2
clone_size: .
cdr3_nt: TGTGCCAGCAGCCTCGGGGGGATCAATGAGCAGTTCTTC
cdr3_aa: CASSLGGINEQFF